Listed below are T cell receptor beta chains from one sample, sequenced in a study of blood T cell repertoires in COVID-19. The data were produced by immunoSEQ multiplex PCR, yet TCRdb's version contains in-frame clones alone and is incomplete. The table shows some 200,000 clones, with roughly 85% occurring only once. The sample consisted of peripheral blood. These receptors were taken from a woman aged 70-85 years with COVID-19, enrolled during active disease. Both conserved end residues are part of each CDR3. D genes are given only for firm matches. The size field is filled for only some rows; it gives once, few, many or a size class.

d_call j_call v_call clone_size cdr3_aa cdr3_nt
TRBD1 TRBJ1-1 TRBV6-5 few CASRNRGGNTEAFF TGTGCCAGCAGAAACAGGGGTGGGAACACTGAAGCTTTCTTT
- TRBJ2-5 TRBV18 few CASSPPGLPPLQETQYF TGTGCCAGCTCACCCCCGGGACTTCCTCCCCTACAAGAGACCCAGTACTTC
- TRBJ2-2 TRBV6-6 - CASRSTENTGELFF TGTGCCAGCAGATCGACAGAGAACACCGGGGAGCTGTTTTTT
- TRBJ1-2 TRBV7-8 - CASSLGLDYGYTF TGTGCCAGCAGCTTAGGACTGGACTATGGCTACACCTTC
TRBD1 TRBJ2-6 TRBV7-3 - CASRKGQGIGSGANVLTF TGTGCCAGCAGAAAAGGACAGGGGATAGGCTCTGGGGCCAACGTCCTGACTTTC
TRBD2 TRBJ2-3 TRBV19 - CASSRTSPDTQYF TGTGCCAGTAGTAGGACTAGCCCAGATACGCAGTATTTT
TRBD1 TRBJ1-2 TRBV6-5 - CASSLRDSTNF TGTGCCAGCAGCCTCCGGGACAGTACCAACTTC
- TRBJ1-1 TRBV29-1 - CSVQQDRGVTEAFF TGCAGCGTTCAGCAGGATCGCGGGGTCACTGAAGCTTTCTTT
- TRBJ2-3 TRBV19 once CASSIIGGSTDTQYF TGTGCCAGTAGTATAATTGGCGGAAGCACAGATACGCAGTATTTT
- TRBJ1-1 TRBV29-1 once CSYRSAEWGVEAFF TGCAGCTACCGGTCCGCGGAGTGGGGGGTTGAAGCTTTCTTT
TRBD2 TRBJ2-4 TRBV5-6 - CASSLGLAGGPGNIQYF TGTGCCAGCAGCTTGGGGTTAGCGGGGGGCCCGGGAAACATTCAGTACTTC
- TRBJ1-1 TRBV12-5 - CASGLAPGWSTEAFF TGTGCTAGTGGTTTGGCCCCGGGTTGGAGTACTGAAGCTTTCTTT
- TRBJ2-7 TRBV7-9 - CASRPTTGSYEQYF TGTGCCAGCAGGCCGACCACAGGGTCCTACGAGCAGTACTTC
- TRBJ1-2 TRBV7-9 - CASSFQDNYGYTF TGTGCCAGCAGCTTCCAGGATAACTATGGCTACACCTTC
- TRBJ1-2 TRBV7-3 - CASSLTSGDYGYTF TGTGCCAGCAGCTTAACGTCCGGTGACTATGGCTACACCTTC
TRBD2 TRBJ2-3 TRBV5-4 - CASSLQAGGGTDTQYF TGTGCCAGCAGCTTGCAAGCGGGAGGGGGCACAGATACGCAGTATTTT
- TRBJ2-3 TRBV7-3 - CASSSLSGLRTDTQYF TGTGCCAGCAGCTCCCTATCGGGACTCCGGACAGATACGCAGTATTTT
TRBD1 TRBJ1-2 TRBV18 - CASSPDRVRSSNTF TGTGCCAGCTCACCAGACAGGGTGAGGAGTAGTAACACCTTC
- TRBJ2-1 TRBV11-2 - CASSSGLLGTEQFF TGTGCCAGCAGCTCTGGACTATTGGGAACTGAGCAGTTCTTC
- TRBJ2-1 TRBV12-3/TRBV12-4 - CASSRPGLGQFF TGTGCCAGCAGCCGTCCGGGATTAGGGCAGTTCTTC
TRBD2 TRBJ2-7 TRBV4-2 - CASSQDRLAGAHEQYF TGTGCCAGCAGCCAAGATAGACTAGCGGGGGCCCACGAGCAGTACTTC
- TRBJ1-1 TRBV11-3 - CASSFGIGGQNTEAFF TGTGCCAGCAGCTTTGGGATTGGGGGCCAGAACACTGAAGCTTTCTTT
- TRBJ1-2 TRBV4-3 - CASSQEARGGSYGYTF TGCGCCAGCAGCCAAGAGGCTCGTGGGGGGAGCTATGGCTACACCTTC
- TRBJ1-2 TRBV23-1 - CASSILWTAPPGGTF TGCGCCAGCAGTATCCTTTGGACAGCCCCACCGGGGGGGACCTTC
TRBD2 TRBJ2-7 TRBV10-3 - CAISDGSGSPYEQYF TGTGCCATCAGTGATGGTAGCGGGAGCCCCTACGAGCAGTACTTC
- TRBJ1-5 TRBV6-2/TRBV6-3 - CASSYRGRVESNQPQHF TGTGCCAGCAGTTACCGCGGCAGGGTAGAAAGCAATCAGCCCCAGCATTTT
- TRBJ1-3 TRBV7-6 - CASSLRGGRGAGNTIYF TGTGCCAGCAGTCTTAGAGGCGGCAGGGGAGCAGGAAACACCATATATTTT